Listed below are T cell receptor beta chains from one sample, sequenced in a study of T cells after posttransplantation cyclophosphamide. Using immunoSEQ multiplex PCR, the repertoire was profiled, and TCRdb retains in-frame clones only, with some absent. The top ten clones hold approximately 40% of a sample with about 1,800 clones, roughly 67% of them seen once. Here the sequenced sample was CD8+ T cells sorted from PBMCs, taken after allogeneic stem cell transplant with posttransplant cyclophosphamide. These receptors all come from a young adult male patient who received an allogeneic stem cell transplant from a related donor, was CMV-positive, and had acute GVHD only. Some T cells may be transferred from the graft donor. Each CDR3 is given with its conserved first and last residue. Fields, in order: CDR3 length, D gene, clone size, V gene, J gene, CDR3 protein, CDR3 DNA. The D gene is left open where the match is weak. Some rows mark clone size as missing; the rest say once, few, many or name a class of expanded clone.

length: 14
D: -
size: large
V: TRBV4-3
J: TRBJ1-1
CDR3: CASSQDWSADEAFF
DNA: TGCGCCAGCAGCCAAGATTGGTCGGCGGATGAAGCTTTCTTT

length: 13
D: -
size: -
V: TRBV4-3
J: TRBJ2-7
CDR3: CASSQDVGYEQYF
DNA: TGCGCCAGCAGCCAAGATGTCGGCTACGAGCAGTACTTC

length: 17
D: -
size: -
V: TRBV28
J: TRBJ2-6
CDR3: CASSYLIGAGGTNVLTF
DNA: TGTGCCAGCAGTTATCTCATAGGGGCAGGCGGGACCAACGTCCTGACTTTC

length: 15
D: TRBD1
size: -
V: TRBV27
J: TRBJ2-1
CDR3: CASSLGTGKSHEQFF
DNA: TGTGCCAGCAGTCTAGGGACAGGGAAATCGCATGAGCAGTTCTTC

length: 14
D: -
size: few
V: TRBV5-1
J: TRBJ1-2
CDR3: CASSLAQANYGYTF
DNA: TGCGCCAGCAGCTTGGCGCAGGCGAACTATGGCTACACCTTC

length: 14
D: -
size: -
V: TRBV5-5
J: TRBJ2-3
CDR3: CASSLAWGADTQYF
DNA: TGTGCCAGCAGCTTGGCCTGGGGGGCAGATACGCAGTATTTT

length: 17
D: -
size: -
V: TRBV4-3
J: TRBJ2-5
CDR3: CASSQGPGGGGPETQYF
DNA: TGCGCCAGCAGCCAAGGCCCCGGTGGGGGGGGCCCGGAGACCCAGTACTTC

length: 12
D: -
size: once
V: TRBV28
J: TRBJ2-1
CDR3: CASSLYRGEQFF
DNA: TGTGCCAGCAGTTTATATAGGGGTGAGCAGTTCTTC

length: 17
D: -
size: -
V: TRBV4-1
J: TRBJ1-2
CDR3: CASSQEAPSTSNYGYTF
DNA: TGCGCCAGCAGCCAAGAAGCCCCATCGACTTCGAACTATGGCTACACCTTC

length: 16
D: -
size: large
V: TRBV4-3
J: TRBJ2-5
CDR3: CASSQEEGGGSETQYF
DNA: TGCGCCAGCAGCCAAGAGGAAGGCGGGGGCTCGGAAACCCAGTACTTC

length: 13
D: -
size: -
V: TRBV19
J: TRBJ2-2
CDR3: CASSWRVAGELFF
DNA: TGTGCCAGTAGTTGGAGGGTAGCCGGGGAGCTGTTTTTT

length: 14
D: -
size: -
V: TRBV21-1
J: TRBJ1-1
CDR3: CASSKGTGDTEAFF
DNA: TGTGCCAGCAGCAAAGGGACAGGGGACACTGAAGCTTTCTTT

length: 17
D: TRBD2
size: -
V: TRBV7-9
J: TRBJ2-3
CDR3: CASSHPGLVVSTDTQYF
DNA: TGTGCCAGCAGTCATCCGGGACTAGTTGTATCCACAGATACGCAGTATTTT